This T cell receptor (beta chain) emerged from a study of PD-L1 blockade in urothelial cancer. Across the study: Patients' prior chemotherapy regimens numbered 0 to 3. The analyses of blood took place 3 weeks (second dose) and 6 weeks after treatment start. Findings of the study overall: Pretreatment peripheral blood TCR clonality that fell below the median predicted better survival among the patients studied.

Germline assignment: CDR1 LNHDA and CDR2 SQIVND (reference sequence). V shed 0 bases and J 0 bases; nucleotides not matched to a gene: 3. The CDR3 length is 16 residues. Every PCR received spiked-in synthetic TCR analog templates. Method: immunoSEQ multiplex PCR; TCRdb's copy keeps in-frame clones and lacks some. The sample has roughly 24,000 clones; 90% to 95% are singletons. Sample time point: peripheral blood 6 weeks after treatment start. On this clone itself: What it binds is unknown.

The source was PBMCs, collected around atezolizumab (anti-PD-L1) treatment. V usage is TRBV19 and J usage is TRBJ2-3, with 7 bases that match TRBD2. The sequence came from a woman aged 55-69 years with urothelial cancer. In DNA, the CDR3 is TGTGCCAGTAGTATAGATGTCGGGGGGAGCACAGATACGCAGTATTTT. This translates into CASSIDVGGSTDTQYF.